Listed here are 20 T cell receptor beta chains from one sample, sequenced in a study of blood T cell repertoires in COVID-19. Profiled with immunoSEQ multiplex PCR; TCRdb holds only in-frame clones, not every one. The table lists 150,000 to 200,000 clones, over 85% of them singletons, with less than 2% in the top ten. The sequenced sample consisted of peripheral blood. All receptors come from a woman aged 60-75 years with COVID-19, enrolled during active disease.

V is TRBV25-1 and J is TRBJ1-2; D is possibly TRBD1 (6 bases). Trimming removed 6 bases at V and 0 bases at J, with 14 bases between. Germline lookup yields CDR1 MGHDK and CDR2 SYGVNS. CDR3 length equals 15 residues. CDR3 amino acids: CASRSPGHTNYGYTF. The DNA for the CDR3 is TGTGCCAGCAGGTCTCCGGGACATACTAACTATGGCTACACCTTC.

CDR3 sequence (DNA): TGTGCCAGCAGCCCCCCAGGGGATACGCAGTATTTT. This sequence encodes CASSPPGDTQYF. V is TRBV14 and J is TRBJ2-3; tentative D call: TRBD1 (5 bases). Germline V CDR1 and CDR2: SGHDN, FVKESK. Trimming took 4 bases from V and 6 from J, leaving 8 bases between them. The CDR3 has 12 amino acids.

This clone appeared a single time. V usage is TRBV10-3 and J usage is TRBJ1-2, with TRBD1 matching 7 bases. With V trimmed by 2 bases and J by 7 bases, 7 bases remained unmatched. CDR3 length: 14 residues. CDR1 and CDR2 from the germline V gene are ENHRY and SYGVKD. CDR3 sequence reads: CAISEGRGESGYTF. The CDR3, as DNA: TGTGCCATCAGTGAGGGCAGGGGGGAGTCTGGCTACACCTTC.

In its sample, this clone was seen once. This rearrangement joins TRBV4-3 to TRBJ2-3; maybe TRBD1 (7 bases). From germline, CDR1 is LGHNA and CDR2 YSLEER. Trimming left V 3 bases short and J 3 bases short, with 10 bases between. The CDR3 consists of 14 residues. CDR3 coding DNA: TGCGCCAGCAGCCAGGCAGGGGGGACAGATACGCAGTATTTT. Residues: CASSQAGGTDTQYF.

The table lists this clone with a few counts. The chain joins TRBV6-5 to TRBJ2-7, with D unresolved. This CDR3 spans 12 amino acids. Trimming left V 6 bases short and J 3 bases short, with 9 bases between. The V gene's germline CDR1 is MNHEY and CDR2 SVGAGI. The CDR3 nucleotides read TGTGCCAGCAGCGAGAGCTTCTACGAGCAGTACTTC. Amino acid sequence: CASSESFYEQYF.

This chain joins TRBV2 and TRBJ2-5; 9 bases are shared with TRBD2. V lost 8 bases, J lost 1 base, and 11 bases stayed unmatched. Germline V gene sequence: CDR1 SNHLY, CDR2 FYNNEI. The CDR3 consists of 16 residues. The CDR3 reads CASSGQRGVVQETQYF. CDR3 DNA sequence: TGTGCCAGCTCGGGACAGCGGGGGGTAGTCCAAGAGACCCAGTACTTC.

CDR3 coding DNA: TGTGCCAGCAGCTTGGCCAAGGGGGCCCATGGCTACACCTTC. Translated, it gives CASSLAKGAHGYTF. The chain recombines TRBV5-4 with TRBJ1-2; 7 nucleotides match TRBD1. The length of the CDR3 is 14 residues. The germline V gene encodes CDR1 SGHNT and CDR2 YYREEE (reference sequence). The V and J ends lost 0 bases and 6 bases, in that order; junction bases with no gene match: 5. The entire variable domain, with the rest obtained from reference TRBV5-4 and TRBJ1-2, is as follows: ETGVTQSPTHLIKTRGQQVTLRCSSQSGHNTVSWYQQALGQGPQFIFQYYREEENGRGNFPPRFSGLQFPNYSSELNVNALELDDSALYLCASSLAKGAHGYTFGSGTRLTVV.

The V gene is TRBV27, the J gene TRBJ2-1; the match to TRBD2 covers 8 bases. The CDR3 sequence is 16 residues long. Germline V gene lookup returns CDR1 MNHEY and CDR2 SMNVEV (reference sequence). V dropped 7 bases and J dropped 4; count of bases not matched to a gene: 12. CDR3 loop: CASTTQAGLGYNEQFF. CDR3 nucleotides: TGTGCCAGCACCACCCAAGCGGGACTAGGGTACAATGAGCAGTTCTTC.

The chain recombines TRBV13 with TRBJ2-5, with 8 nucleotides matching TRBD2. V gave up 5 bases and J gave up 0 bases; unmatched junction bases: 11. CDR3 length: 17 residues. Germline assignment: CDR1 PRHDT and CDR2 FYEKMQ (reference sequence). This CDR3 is CASSPPLPGLDQETQYF. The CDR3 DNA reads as TGTGCCAGCAGCCCCCCCCTCCCGGGACTAGACCAAGAGACCCAGTACTTC.

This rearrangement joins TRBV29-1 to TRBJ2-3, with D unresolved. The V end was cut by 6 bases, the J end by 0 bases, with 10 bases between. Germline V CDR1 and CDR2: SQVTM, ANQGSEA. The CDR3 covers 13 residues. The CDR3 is CSVMGNSTDTQYF. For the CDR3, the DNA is TGCAGCGTCATGGGCAATAGCACAGATACGCAGTATTTT.

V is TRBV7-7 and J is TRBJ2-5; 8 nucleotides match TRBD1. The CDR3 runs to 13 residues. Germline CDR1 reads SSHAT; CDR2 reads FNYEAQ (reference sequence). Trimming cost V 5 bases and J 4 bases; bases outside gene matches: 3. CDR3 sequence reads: CASSGGQGETQYF. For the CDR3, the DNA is TGTGCCAGCAGCGGTGGACAGGGAGAGACCCAGTACTTC.

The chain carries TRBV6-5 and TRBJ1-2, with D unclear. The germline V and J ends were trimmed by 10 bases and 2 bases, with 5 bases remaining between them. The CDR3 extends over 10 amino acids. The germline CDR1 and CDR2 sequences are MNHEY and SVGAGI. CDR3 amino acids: CATRNYGYTF. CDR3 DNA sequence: TGTGCCACCCGGAACTATGGCTACACCTTC.

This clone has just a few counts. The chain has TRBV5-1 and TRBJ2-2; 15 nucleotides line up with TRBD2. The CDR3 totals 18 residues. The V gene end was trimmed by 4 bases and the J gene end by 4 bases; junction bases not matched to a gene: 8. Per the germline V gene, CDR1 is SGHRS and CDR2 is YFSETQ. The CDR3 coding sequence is TGCGCCAGCAGCCCCGGGACTAGCGGGGGGCCGCGCACCGGGGAGCTGTTTTTT. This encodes CASSPGTSGGPRTGELFF. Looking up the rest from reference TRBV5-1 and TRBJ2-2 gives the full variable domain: KAGVTQTPRYLIKTRGQQVTLSCSPISGHRSVSWYQQTPGQGLQFLFEYFSETQRNKGNFPGRFSGRQFSNSRSEMNVSTLELGDSALYLCASSPGTSGGPRTGELFFGEGSRLTVL.

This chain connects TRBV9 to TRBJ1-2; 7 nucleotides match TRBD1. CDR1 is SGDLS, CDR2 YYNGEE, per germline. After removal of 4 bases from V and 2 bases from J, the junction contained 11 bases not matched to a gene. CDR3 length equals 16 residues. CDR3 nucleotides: TGTGCCAGCAGCCTCACCGACAGGGTAAGGAACTATGGCTACACCTTC. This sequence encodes CASSLTDRVRNYGYTF.

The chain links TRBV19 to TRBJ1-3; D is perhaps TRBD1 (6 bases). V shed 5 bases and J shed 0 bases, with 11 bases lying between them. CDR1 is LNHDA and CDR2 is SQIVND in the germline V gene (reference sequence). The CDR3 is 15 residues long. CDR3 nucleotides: TGTGCCAGTAGTGACGGACAGATCTCTGGAAACACCATATATTTT. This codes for CASSDGQISGNTIYF. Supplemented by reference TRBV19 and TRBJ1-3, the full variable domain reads DGGITQSPKYLFRKEGQNVTLSCEQNLNHDAMYWYRQDPGQGLRLIYYSQIVNDFQKGDIAEGYSVSREKKESFPLTVTSAQKNPTAFYLCASSDGQISGNTIYFGEGSWLTVV.

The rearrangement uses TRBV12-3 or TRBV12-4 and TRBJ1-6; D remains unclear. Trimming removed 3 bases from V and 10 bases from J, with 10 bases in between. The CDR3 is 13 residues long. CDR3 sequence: CASSLKARSPLHF. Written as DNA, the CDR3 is TGTGCCAGCAGTTTGAAAGCACGGTCACCCCTCCACTTT.

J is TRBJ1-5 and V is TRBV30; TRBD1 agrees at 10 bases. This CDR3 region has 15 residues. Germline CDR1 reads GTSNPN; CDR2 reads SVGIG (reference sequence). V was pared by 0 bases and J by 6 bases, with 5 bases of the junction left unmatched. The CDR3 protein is CAWSVRQGAGQPQHF. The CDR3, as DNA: TGTGCCTGGAGTGTCCGACAGGGGGCGGGTCAGCCCCAGCATTTT.

The chain's CDR3 is CASSQDRLGEQYF. DNA for the CDR3: TGCGCCAGCAGCCAGGACAGACTTGGCGAGCAGTACTTC. The rearrangement uses TRBV5-1 and TRBJ2-7; D is possibly TRBD1 (6 bases). The CDR3 runs 13 residues. CDR1 SGHRS and CDR2 YFSETQ come from the germline V gene. The V end lost 4 bases, the J end lost 6 bases, and 14 bases lay between the germline ends. Filled out from reference TRBV5-1 and TRBJ2-7, the complete variable domain reads KAGVTQTPRYLIKTRGQQVTLSCSPISGHRSVSWYQQTPGQGLQFLFEYFSETQRNKGNFPGRFSGRQFSNSRSEMNVSTLELGDSALYLCASSQDRLGEQYFGPGTRLTVT.

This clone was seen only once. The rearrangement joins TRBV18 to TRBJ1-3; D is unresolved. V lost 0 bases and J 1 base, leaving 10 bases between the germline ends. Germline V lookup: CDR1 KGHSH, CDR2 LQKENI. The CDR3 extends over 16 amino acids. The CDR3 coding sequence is TGTGCCAGCTCACCACCCGGGGAAAGATCTGGAAACACCATATATTTT. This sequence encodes CASSPPGERSGNTIYF.

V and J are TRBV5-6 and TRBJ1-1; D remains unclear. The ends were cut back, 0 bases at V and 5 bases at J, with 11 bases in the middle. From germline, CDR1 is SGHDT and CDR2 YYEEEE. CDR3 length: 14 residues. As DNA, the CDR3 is TGTGCCAGCAGCTTGGGAGGGTTGGGGACTGAAGCTTTCTTT. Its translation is CASSLGGLGTEAFF.